The rows below give T cell receptor beta chains drawn from one sample of a study of blood T cells in healthy people across ages. TCRdb re-called the 5' RACE reads through MiXCR, storing one row per CDR3 protein. The data hold about 800,000 distinct CDR3 sequences, with roughly 25% observed a single time. The same sample was also used in a study of T cells of mothers and their children.

The sample taken for sequencing was blood. The receptor set was obtained from a boy aged 10-17 years in good health. CDR3s include the opening cysteine and the closing phenylalanine or tryptophan. A D gene is named only where the DNA matches it firmly. Clone size appears in some rows only: once, few, many, or a class for an expanded clone.

V	J	D	size	DNA	CDR3
TRBV4-3	TRBJ2-1	TRBD1	few	TGCGCCAGCAGCCAAGATTGGGTCGGACAGGGCGATGAGCAGTTCTTC	CASSQDWVGQGDEQFF
TRBV5-4	TRBJ1-1	-	-	TGTGCCAGCAGCCTGGGGGCAGGGCGCACTGAAGCTTTCTTT	CASSLGAGRTEAFF
TRBV20-1	TRBJ2-7	-	-	TGCAGTGCCAGCAACCCAGGGAATTACGAGCAGTACTTC	CSASNPGNYEQYF
TRBV4-1	TRBJ1-2	-	once	TGCGCCAGCAGCCAATCAACAGGGTACGATGGCTACACCTTC	CASSQSTGYDGYTF
TRBV3-1	TRBJ2-7	-	few	TGTGCCAGCAGCCAAGATCAGGCTGGGGGAGGCGAGCAGTACTTC	CASSQDQAGGGEQYF
TRBV25-1	TRBJ1-2	-	-	TGTGCCAGCAGTGAATTGGACACCCGGGGGAACTATGGCTACACCTTC	CASSELDTRGNYGYTF
TRBV7-2	TRBJ2-7	-	-	TGTGCCAGCAGCTTAAGAGGACCGCTGAGCTCCTACGAGCAGTACTTC	CASSLRGPLSSYEQYF
TRBV5-1	TRBJ1-1	-	-	TGCGCCAGCAGTCAAGGGGCATTGGGCACTGAAGCTTTCTTT	CASSQGALGTEAFF
TRBV15	TRBJ2-5	-	-	TGTGCCACCAGTCAGAGACTACAGGGACAAGAGACCCAGTACTTC	CATSQRLQGQETQYF
TRBV28	TRBJ2-1	-	-	TGTGCCAGCAGTTTTAATCGTTTAGTACCCGACAATGAGCAGTTCTTC	CASSFNRLVPDNEQFF
TRBV6-5	TRBJ1-4	TRBD1	few	TGTGCCAGCAGTTACTCACTACCGGGACAGGGTCAAGTAGGCGAAAAACTGTTTTTT	CASSYSLPGQGQVGEKLFF
TRBV7-2	TRBJ2-1	TRBD1	few	TGTGCCAGCAGCTTCCGGCAGGGGGACTACAATGAGCAGTTCTTC	CASSFRQGDYNEQFF
TRBV6-2/TRBV6-3	TRBJ2-7	-	-	TGTGCCAGCAGTCCCACGACAGTATACGAGCAGTACTTC	CASSPTTVYEQYF
TRBV9	TRBJ2-1	-	-	TGTGCCAGCAGCGCTTTTAGTCTTGAGCAGTTCTTC	CASSAFSLEQFF
TRBV29-1	TRBJ1-2	-	-	TGCAGCGTTGAAGACAGTATCGAGAGGCTTCGATATGGCTACACCTTC	CSVEDSIERLRYGYTF
TRBV10-3	TRBJ1-3	-	few	TGTGCCATCAGTGGGGACTCGCGCTCTGGAAACACCATATATTTT	CAISGDSRSGNTIYF
TRBV7-9	TRBJ2-5	TRBD1	few	TGTGCCAGCAGCCTCCGACAGGGATGGGAGACCCAGTACTTC	CASSLRQGWETQYF
TRBV10-3	TRBJ2-7	TRBD2	few	TGTGCCATCAGGGGGGGGTGGGAGCTTACCTACGAGCAGTACTTC	CAIRGGWELTYEQYF
TRBV12-3/TRBV12-4	TRBJ2-5	-	-	TGTGCCAGCAGCTTCGTTGCGGGGGCAGAGACCCAGTACTTC	CASSFVAGAETQYF
TRBV7-2	TRBJ1-6	-	-	TGTGCCAGCAGCTTATCGGTCGGCTCACCCCTCCACTTT	CASSLSVGSPLHF
TRBV20-1	TRBJ2-7	TRBD2	few	TGCAGTGCTAGGGTTAGCGGGGGGATCTACGAGCAGTACTTC	CSARVSGGIYEQYF
TRBV2	TRBJ2-5	-	few	TGTGCCAGCAGTGACGGGGCGGAGGCGGTAGAGACCCAGTACTTC	CASSDGAEAVETQYF
TRBV7-2	TRBJ1-2	TRBD1	-	TGTGCCAGCAGCGGAGGGACAGGTTTATACACCTTC	CASSGGTGLYTF
TRBV4-2	TRBJ1-1	-	-	TGTGCCAGCAGCCAAGATTCTGGTCAGAACACTGAAGCTTTCTTT	CASSQDSGQNTEAFF
TRBV12-3/TRBV12-4	TRBJ2-7	-	few	TGTGCCAGCAGCCTAATCACCTACGAGCAGTACTTC	CASSLITYEQYF
TRBV27	TRBJ2-1	TRBD1	few	TGTGCCAGCAGGCTAGATCCTTGGACAGGTGGGGAGCAGTTCTTC	CASRLDPWTGGEQFF
TRBV7-2	TRBJ2-5	-	few	TGTGCCAGCAGCTTCTACGGGACACCGGAACAAGAGACCCAGTACTTC	CASSFYGTPEQETQYF
TRBV14	TRBJ2-5	-	few	TGTGCCAGCAGCCTCCCCCGGATGGACCCAAACCAAATAGAGACCCAGTACTTC	CASSLPRMDPNQIETQYF
TRBV5-1	TRBJ2-7	TRBD1	-	TGCGCCAGCAGCTCAACGGGACAGGGCTACGAGCAGTACTTC	CASSSTGQGYEQYF
TRBV7-3	TRBJ2-3	TRBD2	-	TGTGCCAGCAGTTCGGGACTAGTCCGCACAGATACGCAGTATTTT	CASSSGLVRTDTQYF
TRBV6-5	TRBJ2-3	TRBD2	-	TGTGCCACCGCGTTGAGCGGGGGGCCAGATACGCAGTATTTT	CATALSGGPDTQYF
TRBV12-3/TRBV12-4	TRBJ2-5	-	-	TGTGCCAGCAGGGGTAGGACCCTCCAAGAGACCCAGTACTTC	CASRGRTLQETQYF
TRBV29-1	TRBJ2-1	-	few	TGCAGCGTTGAAGCGGCCCCGGTTCACCCTGGGGGAAACTTC	CSVEAAPVHPGGNF
TRBV7-9	TRBJ2-5	-	-	TGTGCCAGCAGCTCGGCAGGGCCGGAGACCCAGTACTTC	CASSSAGPETQYF
TRBV5-5	TRBJ2-2	-	few	TGTGCCAGCAGCTTGGAATGGGGCGGGGAGCTGTTTTTT	CASSLEWGGELFF
TRBV11-1	TRBJ2-1	TRBD2	few	TGTGCCAGCAGCTTAGGGGGACTAGCGGGAGACGATGAGCAGTTCTTC	CASSLGGLAGDDEQFF
TRBV13	TRBJ2-5	TRBD2	few	TGTGCCAGCAGCCCCCCGGGAGGAGAGGCCCAGTACTTC	CASSPPGGEAQYF
TRBV27	TRBJ2-1	-	-	TGTGCCAGCAGTTTATTGTCAGCCGCCCCCTACAATGAGCAGTTCTTC	CASSLLSAAPYNEQFF
TRBV5-6	TRBJ2-4	TRBD2	-	TGTGCCAGCAGCTTGGTATTAGCGGGGGGCTTAAACATTCAGTACTTC	CASSLVLAGGLNIQYF
TRBV20-1	TRBJ2-1	TRBD1	-	TGCAGTGCTAGGGGACAGGGGTACAATGAGCAGTTCTTC	CSARGQGYNEQFF
TRBV2	TRBJ2-7	TRBD1	-	TGTGCCAGCAGATCCGGGACAGGGGCCTACGAGCAGTACTTC	CASRSGTGAYEQYF
TRBV7-9	TRBJ1-1	-	-	TGTGCCAGCAGCCAGCCTCCGGGGACGGTGATGAACACTGAAGCTTTCTTT	CASSQPPGTVMNTEAFF
TRBV7-8	TRBJ1-2	TRBD1	few	TGTGCCAGCAGGATGACAGGGGGAGACTATGGCTACACCTTC	CASRMTGGDYGYTF
TRBV7-2	TRBJ1-2	-	-	TGTGCCAGCAGCCTTTCAAGAGGAAGGCAAACGGACGGCTACACCTTC	CASSLSRGRQTDGYTF
TRBV6-2/TRBV6-3	TRBJ1-5	TRBD1	-	TGTGCCACCCTGACAGGGGCGCAGCTCAATCAGCCCCAGCATTTT	CATLTGAQLNQPQHF
TRBV7-2	TRBJ2-7	-	-	TGTACCAGCAGCTTCTATCAAGCAACAGGCTCCTACGAGCAGTACTTC	CTSSFYQATGSYEQYF
TRBV12-3/TRBV12-4	TRBJ1-3	-	once	TGTGCCAGCAGGTTCCTAGGAAACACCATATATTTT	CASRFLGNTIYF
TRBV5-1	TRBJ2-2	-	-	TGCGCCAGCAGCCTAGACAGGCCTACTCTGGGGGAGCTGTTTTTT	CASSLDRPTLGELFF
TRBV7-6	TRBJ2-7	-	few	TGTGCCAGCAGCTTAGTCCCCTGGACAGTTGGGGCCGAGCAGTACTTC	CASSLVPWTVGAEQYF
TRBV20-1	TRBJ1-2	-	few	TGCAGTGCCCCTGGATCTCCCCTGAACTATGGCTACACCTTC	CSAPGSPLNYGYTF
TRBV5-1	TRBJ1-4	-	-	TGCGCCAGCAGCTCTAGAGGGGGAACTAATGAAAAACTGTTTTTT	CASSSRGGTNEKLFF
TRBV29-1	TRBJ2-7	TRBD2	-	TGCAGCGTTGAAACTAGCGGGGAGCCCTACGAGCAGTACTTC	CSVETSGEPYEQYF
TRBV7-2	TRBJ1-2	-	few	TGTGCCAGCAGCATCCCCCCGGGGCAGGTGACAATACAGGGTAATGGCTACACCTTC	CASSIPPGQVTIQGNGYTF
TRBV6-5	TRBJ2-1	TRBD1	-	TGTGCCAGCAGTCAACAGGGGGCTCTGGATGAGCAGTTCTTC	CASSQQGALDEQFF
TRBV21-1	TRBJ2-7	-	-	TGTGCCAGCAGCAGAAGCGGGACTCTCCCTTCCTACGAGCAGTACTTC	CASSRSGTLPSYEQYF
TRBV29-1	TRBJ2-3	-	few	TGCAGCGTTGAAGGCGCATTAACAGATACGCAGTATTTT	CSVEGALTDTQYF